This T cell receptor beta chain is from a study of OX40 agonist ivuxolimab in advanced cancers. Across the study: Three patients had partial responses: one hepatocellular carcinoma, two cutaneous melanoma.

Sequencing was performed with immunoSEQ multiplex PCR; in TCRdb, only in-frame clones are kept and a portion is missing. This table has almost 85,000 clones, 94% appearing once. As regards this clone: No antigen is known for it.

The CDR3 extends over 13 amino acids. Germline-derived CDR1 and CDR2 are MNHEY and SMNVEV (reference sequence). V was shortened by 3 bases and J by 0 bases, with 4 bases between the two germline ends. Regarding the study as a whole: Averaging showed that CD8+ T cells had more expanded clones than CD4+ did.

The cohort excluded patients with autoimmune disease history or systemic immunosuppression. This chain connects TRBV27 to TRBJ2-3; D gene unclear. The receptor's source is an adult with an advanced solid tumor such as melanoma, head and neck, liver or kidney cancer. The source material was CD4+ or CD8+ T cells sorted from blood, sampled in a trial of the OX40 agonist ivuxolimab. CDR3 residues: CASSFWSTDTQYF. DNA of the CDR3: TGTGCCAGCAGTTTTTGGAGCACAGATACGCAGTATTTT.